A selection of T cell receptor beta chains follows, all from one sample in a study of T cells after yellow fever vaccination. From the 5' RACE reads, TCRdb called clonotypes with MiXCR, one entry per CDR3 protein. The sample has roughly 310,000 distinct CDR3 sequences; 8.7% are singletons. The source material was PBMCs, sampled on the day of the first yellow fever vaccination. The origin of the receptors is a man between 18 and 29 years old who received the YFV17D yellow fever vaccine. CDR3s include the opening cysteine and the closing phenylalanine or tryptophan. D genes are given only for firm matches. Clone size is shown for a subset of rows, as once, few, many or a class of expanded clone.

>NA|TRBJ2-3|many|TRBV10-3
CAISESDTDTQYF
TGTGCCATCAGTGAGTCGGACACAGATACGCAGTATTTT
>NA|TRBJ1-4|few|TRBV2
CASSSIGAREKLFF
TGTGCCAGCAGTTCGATAGGGGCGAGAGAAAAACTGTTTTTT
>NA|TRBJ2-2|few|TRBV5-1
CASSLVRPDTGELFF
TGCGCCAGCAGCTTGGTAAGGCCGGACACCGGGGAGCTGTTTTTT
>NA|TRBJ1-2|NA|TRBV4-2
CASSVGPSYGYTF
TGTGCCAGCAGCGTGGGACCATCCTATGGCTACACCTTC
>NA|TRBJ1-6|many|TRBV7-2
CASSLDWDSPLF
TGTGCCAGCAGCTTAGACTGGGATTCCCCGCTGTTT
>TRBD1|TRBJ1-2|NA|TRBV12-3/TRBV12-4
CASSPQTGTGLNYGYTF
TGTGCCAGCAGTCCGCAAACCGGGACAGGGCTGAACTATGGCTACACCTTC
>NA|TRBJ2-3|few|TRBV7-3
CASSLTGMGPTDTQYF
TGTGCCAGCAGCCTGACAGGCATGGGGCCCACAGATACGCAGTATTTT
>NA|TRBJ1-1|NA|TRBV7-9
CASSELQRAGNTEAFF
TGTGCCAGCAGCGAGCTCCAGAGGGCGGGAAACACTGAAGCTTTCTTT
>NA|TRBJ2-2|NA|TRBV6-5
CASSYLRAHTGELFF
TGTGCCAGCAGTTACTTGCGGGCCCACACCGGGGAGCTGTTTTTT
>TRBD1|TRBJ1-5|NA|TRBV7-3
CASSQNVTRAGGWSNQPQHF
TGTGCCAGCAGCCAAAACGTTACGCGGGCAGGGGGATGGAGCAATCAGCCCCAGCATTTT
>TRBD1|TRBJ1-2|many|TRBV3-1
CASSQGTGEGYTF
TGTGCCAGCAGCCAAGGGACAGGAGAAGGCTACACCTTC
>NA|TRBJ2-3|many|TRBV12-3/TRBV12-4
CASAVESTDTQYF
TGTGCCAGCGCGGTTGAGAGCACAGATACGCAGTATTTT
>TRBD1|TRBJ2-2|few|TRBV4-3
CASSHSLQGIGELFF
TGCGCCAGCAGCCACTCACTACAGGGGATCGGGGAGCTGTTTTTT
>NA|TRBJ1-5|NA|TRBV10-3
CAISDRISNQPQHF
TGTGCCATCAGTGACCGCATTAGCAATCAGCCCCAGCATTTT
>NA|TRBJ1-1|many|TRBV5-5
CASSLVGPATFF
TGTGCCAGCAGCCTCGTTGGCCCGGCGACTTTCTTT
>NA|TRBJ1-2|NA|TRBV28
CASSLPGLGKGYTF
TGTGCCAGCAGTCTTCCAGGGCTCGGGAAGGGCTACACCTTC
>TRBD2|TRBJ2-1|many|TRBV5-1
CASSLGRGGYNEQFF
TGCGCCAGCAGCTTGGGGCGGGGGGGATACAATGAGCAGTTCTTC
>NA|TRBJ1-6|few|TRBV5-1
CASSFEANSPLHF
TGCGCCAGCAGCTTTGAGGCCAATTCACCCCTCCACTTT
>NA|TRBJ1-5|few|TRBV5-1
CASSLGGARNQPQHF
TGCGCCAGCAGCTTGGGAGGGGCGCGCAATCAGCCCCAGCATTTT
>NA|TRBJ1-1|few|TRBV5-4
CASSARRENTEAFF
TGTGCCAGCTCCGCAAGACGGGAGAACACTGAAGCTTTCTTT
>TRBD1|TRBJ2-1|few|TRBV11-2
CASSSWDRGDEQFF
TGTGCCAGCAGCTCGTGGGACAGGGGCGATGAGCAGTTCTTC
>NA|TRBJ2-1|few|TRBV6-5
CASSYAGTDNEQFF
TGTGCCAGCAGTTACGCCGGGACCGACAATGAGCAGTTCTTC
>NA|TRBJ1-2|NA|TRBV20-1
CSALSGAWDGYTF
TGCAGTGCTCTATCAGGTGCTTGGGATGGCTACACCTTC
>NA|TRBJ2-3|NA|TRBV6-2/TRBV6-3
CASSYSSISTDTQYF
TGTGCCAGCAGTTATAGCTCTATTTCAACAGATACGCAGTATTTT
>NA|TRBJ1-5|NA|TRBV7-9
CASSRTVNQSQHF
TGTGCCAGCAGCAGGACGGTTAATCAGTCCCAGCATTTT
>NA|TRBJ2-5|NA|TRBV12-3/TRBV12-4
CASSPTHRGETQYF
TGTGCCAGCAGTCCGACCCACCGCGGAGAGACCCAGTACTTC
>NA|TRBJ1-1|NA|TRBV5-1
CASSFRAGGITEAFF
TGCGCCAGCAGCTTTCGCGCCGGGGGCATCACTGAAGCTTTCTTT
>TRBD2|TRBJ2-6|few|TRBV20-1
CSARAWGGSGANVLTF
TGCAGTGCTAGAGCTTGGGGGGGATCTGGGGCCAACGTCCTGACTTTC
>TRBD1|TRBJ2-3|many|TRBV4-2
CASSRERTGSADTQYF
TGTGCCAGCAGCCGCGAAAGGACAGGGTCGGCCGATACGCAGTATTTT
>NA|TRBJ2-5|NA|TRBV11-2
CASSEQIETQYF
TGTGCCAGCAGCGAACAGATAGAGACCCAGTACTTC
>TRBD2|TRBJ2-7|many|TRBV6-5
CASSYPSGGTREQYF
TGTGCCAGCAGTTACCCTAGCGGGGGGACCCGGGAGCAGTACTTC
>NA|TRBJ1-6|NA|TRBV29-1
CSVGEGRSPLHF
TGCAGCGTTGGAGAAGGGCGATCACCCCTCCACTTT